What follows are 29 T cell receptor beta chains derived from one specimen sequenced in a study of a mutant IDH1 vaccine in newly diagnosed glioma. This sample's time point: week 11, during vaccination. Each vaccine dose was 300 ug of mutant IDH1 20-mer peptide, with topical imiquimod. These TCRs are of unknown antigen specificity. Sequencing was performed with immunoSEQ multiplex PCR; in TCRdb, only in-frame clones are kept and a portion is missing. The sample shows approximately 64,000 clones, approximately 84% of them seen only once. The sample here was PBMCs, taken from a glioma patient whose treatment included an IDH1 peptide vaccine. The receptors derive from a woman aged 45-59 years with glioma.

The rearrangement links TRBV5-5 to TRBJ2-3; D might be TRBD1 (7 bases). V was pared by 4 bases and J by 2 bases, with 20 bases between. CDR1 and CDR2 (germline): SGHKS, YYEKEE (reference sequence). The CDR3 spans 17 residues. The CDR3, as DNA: TGTGCCAGCAGCCCGGGGGTTGCGGGACAGAACACAGATACGCAGTATTTT. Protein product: CASSPGVAGQNTDTQYF.

CDR3 amino acids: CASSPQGIYGYTF. The CDR3, as DNA: TGTGCCAGCAGCCCACAGGGAATCTATGGCTACACCTTC. This chain connects TRBV27 to TRBJ1-2; D perhaps matches TRBD1 (6 bases). Trimming stripped 6 bases from V and 4 bases from J, with 12 bases between. Per germline, CDR1 MNHEY and CDR2 SMNVEV (reference sequence). The CDR3 totals 13 residues.

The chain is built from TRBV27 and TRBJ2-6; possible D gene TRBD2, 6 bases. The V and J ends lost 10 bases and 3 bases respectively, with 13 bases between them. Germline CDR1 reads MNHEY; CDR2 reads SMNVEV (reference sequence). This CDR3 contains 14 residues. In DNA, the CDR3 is TGTGCCACCGCCAAGGGAGGTGGGGCCAACGTCCTGACTTTC. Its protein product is CATAKGGGANVLTF.

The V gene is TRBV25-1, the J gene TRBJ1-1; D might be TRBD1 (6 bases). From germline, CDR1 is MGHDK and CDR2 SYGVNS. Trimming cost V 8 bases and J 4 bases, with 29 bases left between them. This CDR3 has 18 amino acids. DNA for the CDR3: TGTGCCAGCCGGGGGGAGAGACGCGACGGGTTACAGGGCACTGAAGCTTTCTTT. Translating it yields CASRGERRDGLQGTEAFF.

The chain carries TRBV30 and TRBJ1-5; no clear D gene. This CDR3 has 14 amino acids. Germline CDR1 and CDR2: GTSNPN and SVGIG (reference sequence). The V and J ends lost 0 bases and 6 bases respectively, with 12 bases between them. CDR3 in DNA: TGTGCCTGGAGTGTTAAGACCCGGAGTCAGCCCCAGCATTTT. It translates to CAWSVKTRSQPQHF.

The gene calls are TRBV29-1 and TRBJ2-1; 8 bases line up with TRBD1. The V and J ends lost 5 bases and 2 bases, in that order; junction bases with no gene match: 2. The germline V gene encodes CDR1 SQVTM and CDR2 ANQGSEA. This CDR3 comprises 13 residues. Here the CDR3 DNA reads TGCAGCGTTCACAGGGGGGCCTACAATGAGCAGTTCTTC. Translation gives CSVHRGAYNEQFF.

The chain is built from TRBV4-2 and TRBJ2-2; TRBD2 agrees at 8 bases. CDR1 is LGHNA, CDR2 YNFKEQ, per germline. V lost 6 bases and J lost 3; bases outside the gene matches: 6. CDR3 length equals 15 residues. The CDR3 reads CASRRPGGDTGELFF. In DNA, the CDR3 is TGTGCCAGCAGACGTCCCGGGGGGGACACCGGGGAGCTGTTTTTT.

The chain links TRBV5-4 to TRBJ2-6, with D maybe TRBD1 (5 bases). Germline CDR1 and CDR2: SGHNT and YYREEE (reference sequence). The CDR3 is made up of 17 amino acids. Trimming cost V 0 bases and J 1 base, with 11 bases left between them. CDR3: CASSLGQGISGANVLTF. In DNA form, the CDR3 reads TGTGCCAGCAGCTTGGGCCAGGGTATTTCTGGGGCCAACGTCCTGACTTTC.

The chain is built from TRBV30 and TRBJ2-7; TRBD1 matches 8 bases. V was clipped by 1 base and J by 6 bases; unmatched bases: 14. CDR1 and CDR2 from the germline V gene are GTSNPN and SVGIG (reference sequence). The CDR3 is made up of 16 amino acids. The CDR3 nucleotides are TGTGCCTGGAGTGCTCTCGGACAGGGCCCACCCAGCGAGCAGTACTTC. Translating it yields CAWSALGQGPPSEQYF.

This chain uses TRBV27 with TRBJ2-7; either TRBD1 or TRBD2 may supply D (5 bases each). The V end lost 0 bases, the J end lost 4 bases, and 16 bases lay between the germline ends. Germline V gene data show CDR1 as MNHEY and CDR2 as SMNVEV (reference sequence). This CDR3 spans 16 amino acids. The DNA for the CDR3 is TGTGCCAGCAGTTTATCTTACGGGGACCTCCCGTACGAGCAGTACTTC. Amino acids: CASSLSYGDLPYEQYF.

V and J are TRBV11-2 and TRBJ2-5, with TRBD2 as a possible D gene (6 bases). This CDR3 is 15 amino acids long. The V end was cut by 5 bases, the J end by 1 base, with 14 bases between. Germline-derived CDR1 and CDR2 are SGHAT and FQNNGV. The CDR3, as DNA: TGTGCCAGCAGCCCGTCGGACTACCTCCAAGAGACCCAGTACTTC. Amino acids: CASSPSDYLQETQYF.

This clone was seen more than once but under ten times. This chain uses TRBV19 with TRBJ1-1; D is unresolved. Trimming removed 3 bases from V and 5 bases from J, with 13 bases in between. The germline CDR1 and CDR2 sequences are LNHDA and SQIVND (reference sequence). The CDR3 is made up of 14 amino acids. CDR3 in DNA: TGTGCCAGTAGTATTGGGGTCTCGGGGACTGAAGCTTTCTTT. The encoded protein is CASSIGVSGTEAFF.

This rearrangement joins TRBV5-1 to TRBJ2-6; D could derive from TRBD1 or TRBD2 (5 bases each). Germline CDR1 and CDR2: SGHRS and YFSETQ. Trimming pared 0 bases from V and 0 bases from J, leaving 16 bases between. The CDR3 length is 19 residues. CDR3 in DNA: TGCGCCAGCAGCTTGGGAAGGTGGGGACGCACCTCTGGGGCCAACGTCCTGACTTTC. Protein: CASSLGRWGRTSGANVLTF.

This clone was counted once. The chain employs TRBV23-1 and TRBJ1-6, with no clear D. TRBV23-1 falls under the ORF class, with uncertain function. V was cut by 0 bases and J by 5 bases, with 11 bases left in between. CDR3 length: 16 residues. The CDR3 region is CASSQSQRSDNSPLHF. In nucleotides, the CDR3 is TGCGCCAGCAGTCAATCCCAGCGGTCGGATAATTCACCCCTCCACTTT.

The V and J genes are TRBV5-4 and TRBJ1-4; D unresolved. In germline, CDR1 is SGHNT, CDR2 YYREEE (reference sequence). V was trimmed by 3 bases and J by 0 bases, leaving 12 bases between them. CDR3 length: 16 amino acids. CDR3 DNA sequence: TGTGCCAGCAGCTCTGGCGGGGAGTCAACTAATGAAAAACTGTTTTTT. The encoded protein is CASSSGGESTNEKLFF.

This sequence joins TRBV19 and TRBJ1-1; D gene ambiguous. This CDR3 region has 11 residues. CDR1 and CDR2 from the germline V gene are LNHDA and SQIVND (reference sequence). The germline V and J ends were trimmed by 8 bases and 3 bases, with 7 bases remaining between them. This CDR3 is CASYEDTEAFF. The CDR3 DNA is TGTGCCAGTTATGAGGACACTGAAGCTTTCTTT.

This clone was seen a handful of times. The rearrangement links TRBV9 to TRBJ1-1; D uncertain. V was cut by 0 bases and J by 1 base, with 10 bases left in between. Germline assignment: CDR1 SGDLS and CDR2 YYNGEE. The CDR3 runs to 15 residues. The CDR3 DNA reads TGTGCCAGCAGCGTAGGTCCGGGCGGGAACACTGAAGCTTTCTTT. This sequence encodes CASSVGPGGNTEAFF.

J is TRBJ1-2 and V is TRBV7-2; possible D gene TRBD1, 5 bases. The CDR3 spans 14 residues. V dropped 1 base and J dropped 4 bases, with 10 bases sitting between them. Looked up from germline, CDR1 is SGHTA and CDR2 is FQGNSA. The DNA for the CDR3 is TGTGCCAGCAGCTTAGAGGGACGGAGCTATGGCTACACCTTC. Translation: CASSLEGRSYGYTF.

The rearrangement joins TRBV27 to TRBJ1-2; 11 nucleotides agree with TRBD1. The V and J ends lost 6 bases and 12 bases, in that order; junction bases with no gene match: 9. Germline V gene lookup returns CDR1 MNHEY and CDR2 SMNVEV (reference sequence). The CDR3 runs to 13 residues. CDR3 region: CASSPDRGRTHTF. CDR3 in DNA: TGTGCCAGCAGCCCGGACAGGGGGCGTACCCACACCTTC.

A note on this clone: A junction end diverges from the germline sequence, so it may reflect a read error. The CDR3: CASSLKGGSTDTRYF. CDR3 nucleotides: TGTGCCAGCAGCTTGAAGGGGGGGAGCACAGATACGCGGTATTTT. V and J are TRBV5-4 and TRBJ2-3; TRBD2 might be the D (7 bases). Per the germline V gene, CDR1 is SGHNT and CDR2 is YYREEE (reference sequence). The CDR3 spans 15 residues.

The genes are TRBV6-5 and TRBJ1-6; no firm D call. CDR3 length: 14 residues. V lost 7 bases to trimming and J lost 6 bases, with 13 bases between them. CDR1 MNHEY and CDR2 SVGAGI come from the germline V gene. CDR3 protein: CASTRRHPNSPLHF. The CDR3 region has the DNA TGTGCCAGCACGAGACGACACCCTAATTCACCCCTCCACTTT.

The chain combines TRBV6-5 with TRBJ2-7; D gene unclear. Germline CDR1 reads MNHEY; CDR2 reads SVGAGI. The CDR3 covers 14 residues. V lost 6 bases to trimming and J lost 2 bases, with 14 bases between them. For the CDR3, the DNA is TGTGCCAGCAGCCGCCAGGCCTTGGCCTACGAGCAGTACTTC. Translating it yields CASSRQALAYEQYF.

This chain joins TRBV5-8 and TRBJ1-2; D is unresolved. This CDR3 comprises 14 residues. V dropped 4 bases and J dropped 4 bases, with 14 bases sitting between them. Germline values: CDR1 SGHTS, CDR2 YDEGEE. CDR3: CASSPLSEGYGYTF. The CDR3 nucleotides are TGTGCCAGCAGCCCCCTTAGCGAAGGCTATGGCTACACCTTC.

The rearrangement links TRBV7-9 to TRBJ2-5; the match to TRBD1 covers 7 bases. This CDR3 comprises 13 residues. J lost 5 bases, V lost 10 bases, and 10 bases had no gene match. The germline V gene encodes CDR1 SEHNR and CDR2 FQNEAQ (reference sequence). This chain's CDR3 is CAISAGGGETQYF. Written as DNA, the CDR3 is TGTGCCATCTCGGCAGGGGGTGGGGAGACCCAGTACTTC.

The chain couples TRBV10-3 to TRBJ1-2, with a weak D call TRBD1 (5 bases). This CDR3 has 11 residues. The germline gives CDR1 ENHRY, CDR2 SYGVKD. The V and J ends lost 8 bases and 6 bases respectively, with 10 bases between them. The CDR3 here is CAIDAGHGYTF. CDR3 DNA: TGTGCCATCGACGCAGGGCATGGCTACACCTTC.

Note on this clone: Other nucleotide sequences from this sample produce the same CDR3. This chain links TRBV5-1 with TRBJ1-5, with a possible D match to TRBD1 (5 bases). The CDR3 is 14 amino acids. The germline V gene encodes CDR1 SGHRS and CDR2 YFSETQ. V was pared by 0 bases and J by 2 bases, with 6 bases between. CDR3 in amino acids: CASSLVGGNQPQHF. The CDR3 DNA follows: TGCGCCAGCAGCTTGGTAGGGGGCAATCAGCCCCAGCATTTT.

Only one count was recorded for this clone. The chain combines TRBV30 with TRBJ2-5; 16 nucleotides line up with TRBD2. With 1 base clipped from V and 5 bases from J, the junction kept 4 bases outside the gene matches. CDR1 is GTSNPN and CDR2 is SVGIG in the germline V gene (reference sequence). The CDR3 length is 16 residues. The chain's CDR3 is CAWSEGLAGGRETQYF. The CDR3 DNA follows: TGTGCCTGGAGTGAGGGACTAGCGGGGGGGCGGGAGACCCAGTACTTC.

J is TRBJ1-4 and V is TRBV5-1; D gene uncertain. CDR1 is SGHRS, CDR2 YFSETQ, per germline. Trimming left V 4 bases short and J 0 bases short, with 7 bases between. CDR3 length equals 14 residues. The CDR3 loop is CASSQVATNEKLFF. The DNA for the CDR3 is TGCGCCAGCAGCCAGGTTGCAACTAATGAAAAACTGTTTTTT.

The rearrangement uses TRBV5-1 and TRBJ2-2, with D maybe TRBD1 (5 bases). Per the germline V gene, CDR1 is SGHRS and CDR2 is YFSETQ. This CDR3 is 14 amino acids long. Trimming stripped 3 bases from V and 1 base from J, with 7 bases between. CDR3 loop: CASSYGQNTGELFF. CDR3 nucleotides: TGCGCCAGCAGCTACGGACAGAACACCGGGGAGCTGTTTTTT.